A selection of T cell receptor beta chains follows, all from one sample in a study of early T cells in non-severe SARS-CoV-2 infection. TCRdb called the 5' RACE reads again in MiXCR, with one record for every CDR3 protein. The sample lists tens of thousands of distinct CDR3 sequences; around 9.1% were seen once. The source material was whole blood. The receptors shown here come from an adult who was a healthcare worker with PCR-confirmed SARS-CoV-2 infection or an uninfected control (not recorded which). CDR3s include the opening cysteine and the closing phenylalanine or tryptophan. The order of the fields is clone size, V gene, D gene, J gene, CDR3 protein, CDR3 DNA. A D gene is named only where the DNA matches it firmly. For some rows the clone size is stated as once, few or many, or as a class when expanded; others skip it.

NA	TRBV25-1	NA	TRBJ1-2	CASSEWGDGAYGYTF	TGTGCCAGCAGTGAATGGGGGGACGGCGCCTATGGCTACACCTTC
many	TRBV19	TRBD1	TRBJ2-4	CASSIGGYRGKNIQYF	TGTGCCAGTAGTATAGGCGGTTACAGGGGCAAAAACATTCAGTACTTC
NA	TRBV24-1	NA	TRBJ2-3	CATSDYNTDTQYF	TGTGCCACCAGTGATTACAACACAGATACGCAGTATTTT
many	TRBV11-2	NA	TRBJ2-1	CASSLSATSREFF	TGTGCCAGCAGCTTATCCGCGACCAGCCGGGAGTTCTTC
many	TRBV6-2/TRBV6-3	NA	TRBJ2-7	CASSSSSEQYF	TGTGCCAGCAGTTCCAGTTCCGAGCAGTACTTC
NA	TRBV6-6	NA	TRBJ2-5	CASNAGASGQTQYF	TGTGCCAGCAACGCCGGGGCAAGCGGGCAGACCCAGTACTTC
many	TRBV11-1	TRBD2	TRBJ2-7	CASSSPGLANAYEQYF	TGTGCCAGCAGCTCACCGGGACTAGCGAACGCCTACGAGCAGTACTTC
many	TRBV7-2	NA	TRBJ2-1	CASSPQLTRGEQFF	TGTGCCAGCAGCCCTCAGCTAACCCGCGGTGAGCAGTTCTTC
NA	TRBV6-6	TRBD1	TRBJ2-4	CASSQGTGGNIQYF	TGTGCCAGCAGTCAAGGGACAGGGGGAAACATTCAGTACTTC
many	TRBV29-1	TRBD1	TRBJ1-5	CSVEGGTGRNQPQHF	TGCAGCGTTGAAGGGGGGACAGGGAGGAATCAGCCCCAGCATTTT
many	TRBV3-1	NA	TRBJ2-7	CASSQEDEQYF	TGTGCCAGCAGCCAAGAGGACGAGCAGTACTTC
few	TRBV11-1	TRBD2	TRBJ2-7	CASSFSGSRHEQYF	TGTGCCAGCAGCTTCAGCGGGAGTCGACACGAGCAGTACTTC
many	TRBV11-2	TRBD1	TRBJ2-7	CASSLTPTGDYEQYF	TGTGCCAGCAGCTTAACCCCCACAGGGGACTACGAGCAGTACTTC
many	TRBV5-6	TRBD1	TRBJ1-4	CASSGTDPTNEKLFF	TGTGCCAGCAGCGGGACAGACCCAACTAATGAAAAACTGTTTTTT
NA	TRBV7-9	NA	TRBJ2-3	CASSAMSATDTQYF	TGTGCCAGCAGCGCGATGTCTGCCACAGATACGCAGTATTTT
NA	TRBV7-2	NA	TRBJ1-2	CASSLERGLYGYTF	TGTGCCAGCAGCTTAGAGCGGGGACTCTATGGCTACACCTTC
many	TRBV7-2	NA	TRBJ2-5	CASSLRHLQETQYF	TGTGCCAGCAGCTTAAGACACCTCCAAGAGACCCAGTACTTC
many	TRBV5-4	TRBD2	TRBJ2-5	CASSPRLASETQYF	TGTGCCAGCAGCCCTCGACTAGCGAGCGAGACCCAGTACTTC
few	TRBV6-2/TRBV6-3	NA	TRBJ2-6	CASSGAGANVLTF	TGTGCCAGCAGTGGGGCTGGGGCCAACGTCCTGACTTTC
NA	TRBV6-1	NA	TRBJ1-5	CASSEAGINQPQHF	TGTGCCAGCAGTGAAGCGGGCATCAATCAGCCCCAGCATTTT
many	TRBV19	TRBD1	TRBJ2-7	CATSVDRGYEQYF	TGTGCCACCTCTGTGGACAGGGGCTACGAGCAGTACTTC
many	TRBV10-1	NA	TRBJ2-3	CASSPNTDTQYF	TGCGCCAGCAGCCCCAACACAGATACGCAGTATTTT
NA	TRBV10-3	NA	TRBJ1-3	CAHREEGTGNTIYF	TGTGCCCACAGGGAGGAGGGAACTGGAAACACCATATATTTT
many	TRBV7-8	NA	TRBJ2-3	CASGAGHTDTQYF	TGTGCCAGCGGGGCGGGCCACACAGATACGCAGTATTTT
NA	TRBV5-5	NA	TRBJ2-7	CASSLIPDAYEQYF	TGTGCCAGCAGCTTGATCCCCGACGCCTACGAGCAGTACTTC
few	TRBV11-2	TRBD2	TRBJ2-7	CASSLVRGGRGEQYF	TGTGCCAGCAGCTTAGTCCGCGGGGGAAGGGGCGAGCAGTACTTC
NA	TRBV20-1	NA	TRBJ2-2	CSANRTNTGELFF	TGCAGTGCAAACAGGACCAACACCGGGGAGCTGTTTTTT
NA	TRBV20-1	TRBD2	TRBJ2-3	CSASGGAGGTDTQYF	TGCAGTGCTAGTGGAGGAGCGGGGGGCACAGATACGCAGTATTTT
few	TRBV30	NA	TRBJ2-7	CAWSLSYEQYF	TGTGCCTGGAGCCTTTCCTACGAGCAGTACTTC
many	TRBV7-3	TRBD1	TRBJ1-2	CASSLIGGQGASYGYTF	TGTGCCAGCAGCTTAATAGGTGGACAGGGGGCGAGCTATGGCTACACCTTC
many	TRBV5-1	TRBD1	TRBJ2-2	CASSLVGTANTGELFF	TGCGCCAGCAGCTTGGTGGGGACAGCGAACACCGGGGAGCTGTTTTTT
many	TRBV10-1	NA	TRBJ1-1	CASSSGPTEAFF	TGCGCCAGCTCGAGTGGGCCCACTGAAGCTTTCTTT
NA	TRBV7-2	NA	TRBJ2-1	CASSLSTAYNEQFF	TGTGCCAGCAGCTTAAGTACGGCTTACAATGAGCAGTTCTTC
few	TRBV27	NA	TRBJ2-1	CASTGGDVQFF	TGTGCCAGCACGGGGGGCGACGTGCAGTTCTTC
NA	TRBV7-8	NA	TRBJ1-1	CASSLAGGRYTEAFF	TGTGCCAGCAGCTTAGCGGGGGGCAGGTACACTGAAGCTTTCTTT
many	TRBV9	NA	TRBJ2-2	CATSVGVVNTGELFF	TGTGCCACCAGCGTGGGGGTCGTGAACACCGGGGAGCTGTTTTTT
NA	TRBV7-8	TRBD2	TRBJ2-2	CASSSGTRRTGELFF	TGTGCCAGCAGCTCCGGGACTAGGCGAACCGGGGAGCTGTTTTTT
many	TRBV18	TRBD2	TRBJ2-3	CASSPLAGAQYF	TGTGCCAGCTCACCATTAGCGGGAGCGCAGTATTTT
many	TRBV7-9	NA	TRBJ2-1	CASSLAGGYNEQFF	TGTGCCAGCAGCTTAGCGGGGGGTTACAATGAGCAGTTCTTC
few	TRBV6-1	NA	TRBJ1-2	CASSSGEALGYGYTF	TGTGCCAGCTCCTCTGGGGAGGCGCTGGGCTATGGCTACACCTTC
few	TRBV2	NA	TRBJ1-4	CASSSINEKLFF	TGTGCCAGCAGTAGTATAAATGAAAAACTGTTTTTT
few	TRBV29-1	NA	TRBJ1-6	CSVADRRDSPLHF	TGCAGCGTTGCGGACAGAAGGGATTCACCCCTCCACTTT
few	TRBV10-3	NA	TRBJ1-4	CAISEQGPVTNEKLFF	TGTGCCATCAGTGAGCAGGGACCGGTAACTAATGAAAAACTGTTTTTT
many	TRBV20-1	NA	TRBJ2-3	CSARGARGAYTDTQYF	TGCAGTGCTAGAGGGGCCCGGGGGGCTTACACAGATACGCAGTATTTT
many	TRBV20-1	TRBD2	TRBJ2-3	CSATTSGGATYTDTQYF	TGCAGTGCTACCACTAGCGGGGGGGCAACCTACACAGATACGCAGTATTTT
many	TRBV2	TRBD1	TRBJ2-3	CASSQTGQGRDTQYF	TGTGCCAGCAGTCAAACGGGACAGGGGAGAGATACGCAGTATTTT
many	TRBV2	TRBD1	TRBJ1-1	CASSLDRGTAFF	TGTGCCAGCAGTCTAGACAGGGGGACAGCTTTCTTT
many	TRBV6-2/TRBV6-3	NA	TRBJ2-1	CASSYLLTDEQFF	TGTGCCAGCAGTTACCTGCTCACGGATGAGCAGTTCTTC
NA	TRBV5-1	NA	TRBJ2-2	CASSLGAASTGELFF	TGCGCCAGCAGCTTGGGGGCAGCAAGCACCGGGGAGCTGTTTTTT
NA	TRBV10-3	TRBD1	TRBJ2-1	CAISRLGQGVNEQFF	TGTGCCATCAGCCGTCTGGGACAGGGGGTGAATGAGCAGTTCTTC
few	TRBV2	TRBD2	TRBJ2-1	CASRTSGGLSRQFF	TGTGCCAGCAGGACTAGCGGGGGGCTTTCCCGTCAGTTCTTC
NA	TRBV29-1	NA	TRBJ1-2	CSVVGSNYGYTF	TGCAGCGTTGTGGGGTCTAACTATGGCTACACCTTC
many	TRBV7-9	NA	TRBJ2-7	CASSADRDEQYF	TGTGCCAGCAGCGCCGACCGCGACGAGCAGTACTTC
NA	TRBV29-1	NA	TRBJ2-7	CSVEVEGRYEQYF	TGCAGCGTTGAAGTTGAAGGCAGGTACGAGCAGTACTTC